A selection of T cell receptor beta chains follows, all from one sample in a study of early T cells in non-severe SARS-CoV-2 infection. TCRdb reprocessed the 5' RACE reads with MiXCR, giving one entry per CDR3 protein. The table includes some 76,000 distinct CDR3 sequences, roughly 13% detected once. Material: whole blood. The receptor set was obtained from an adult who was a healthcare worker with PCR-confirmed SARS-CoV-2 infection or an uninfected control (not recorded which). The CDR3 runs from the conserved cysteine through the conserved F or W. Only some rows state a clone size, as once, few, many or a class for expanded clones.

clone_size,v_call,j_call,cdr3_aa
many,TRBV2,TRBJ2-1,CASTRNQPNEQFF
few,TRBV18,TRBJ2-1,CASSPQHRNEQFF
.,TRBV7-8,TRBJ1-6,CASSVRTGNSPLHF
.,TRBV4-1,TRBJ1-2,CASSQERQYGYTF
few,TRBV7-2,TRBJ2-7,CASSLDVYEQYF
few,TRBV5-1,TRBJ2-5,CASSSRQAGGQETQYF
few,TRBV9,TRBJ2-3,CASSGTSGGAGDTQYF
.,TRBV6-2/TRBV6-3,TRBJ2-7,CASSYWGQWSYEQYF
few,TRBV5-6,TRBJ2-1,CATSEGTRGYNEQFF
.,TRBV3-1,TRBJ1-1,CASSQGANTEAFF
.,TRBV6-1,TRBJ2-2,CASSLRRTTTGELFF
.,TRBV9,TRBJ2-1,CASSVGQRGNVDEQFF
.,TRBV19,TRBJ2-7,CASSQDRALSEQYF
many,TRBV7-9,TRBJ2-2,CASSFSTGELFF
.,TRBV12-2,TRBJ2-7,CASRCSRRYEQYF
many,TRBV28,TRBJ1-2,CASSIFGYGYTF
.,TRBV7-2,TRBJ1-1,CASTLGLLTEAFF
many,TRBV5-1,TRBJ2-2,CASSEQYTGELFF
many,TRBV7-9,TRBJ2-6,CASSLVQEGMSGANVLTF
.,TRBV20-1,TRBJ2-3,CSAYSSVASTDTQYF
many,TRBV12-3/TRBV12-4,TRBJ2-2,CASTRDLNTGELFF
.,TRBV3-1,TRBJ2-7,CASSHVEDRLYF
many,TRBV20-1,TRBJ1-1,CSARDGTDPHLNTEAFF
few,TRBV18,TRBJ1-6,CASSPPGGNSSPLHF
few,TRBV10-3,TRBJ2-7,CAIRDGQAYEQYF
few,TRBV5-6,TRBJ2-3,CASTISRGSNTDTQYF
.,TRBV30,TRBJ1-2,CAWSDSVSGLDGYTF
few,TRBV7-9,TRBJ1-4,CASSLVRNLGTNEKLFF
many,TRBV11-2,TRBJ1-6,CASSLRHSPLHF
many,TRBV6-1,TRBJ1-1,CASSQLQDYEAFF
many,TRBV5-4,TRBJ1-1,CASSLAPGAMTEAFF
.,TRBV28,TRBJ1-1,CASSLGQGLNTEAFF
few,TRBV4-2,TRBJ1-5,CASSPDSGGQPQHF
many,TRBV2,TRBJ1-2,CASSETVRGYTF
.,TRBV7-9,TRBJ2-4,CASSLEDLENIQYF
once,TRBV12-3/TRBV12-4,TRBJ1-4,CASSWERSTNEKPFF
few,TRBV19,TRBJ2-5,CASSEGARETQYF
many,TRBV7-6,TRBJ2-1,CASSLAGQRGSSYNEQFF
many,TRBV29-1,TRBJ1-1,CSAGTGNTEAFF
.,TRBV20-1,TRBJ2-5,CSAESYLQETQYF
many,TRBV7-2,TRBJ1-5,CASSKQPEGNQPQHF
.,TRBV11-3,TRBJ2-1,CASSRGGVNNEQFF
few,TRBV7-6,TRBJ2-2,CASSGPDRDRGTNTGELFF
.,TRBV29-1,TRBJ2-3,CSVPRGGTTDTQYF
few,TRBV4-3,TRBJ2-3,CASSRGAGGQDTQYF
few,TRBV5-1,TRBJ2-2,CASSLGTKTGELFF
.,TRBV30,TRBJ2-7,CAWGDRGSLYEQYF
.,TRBV20-1,TRBJ1-2,CSALLGTNYGYTF
few,TRBV11-1,TRBJ2-7,CASSQRGSYSYEQYF
few,TRBV11-2,TRBJ2-1,CASSLAGTSNEQFF
.,TRBV4-1,TRBJ1-4,CASNQAPVGEKLFF
many,TRBV4-2,TRBJ2-1,CASSQDPRLAGFNEQFF
few,TRBV24-1,TRBJ1-4,CAAGGGQAPRDVNEKLFF
many,TRBV20-1,TRBJ2-3,CSARVPLKTQYF
.,TRBV28,TRBJ1-5,CASRGVNQPQHF
many,TRBV7-3,TRBJ2-5,CASSLLPGQGRETQYF